A single sample is the source of the 17 T cell receptor beta chains below, sequenced in a study of blood T cells in healthy people across ages. Primers used in a second PCR of roughly 6 to 12 cycles were a sample-barcoded 5' primer and a J-beta primer mix. TCRdb reprocessed the 5' RACE reads via MiXCR and lists one record per CDR3 protein. The sample includes 1 million or so distinct CDR3 sequences, roughly a quarter seen only once; the top ten take around 0.75%. The data were also submitted as part of a second study, on T cells of mothers and their children.

Sequencing was performed on blood. The receptors here all came from a girl aged 2 to 10 in good health.

This chain uses TRBV6-1 with TRBJ2-4; possibly TRBD2 for D (6 bases). The CDR3 is 14 residues long. In germline, CDR1 is MNHNS, CDR2 SASEGT. With 3 bases removed from V and 7 bases from J, the gap between germline ends came to 13 bases. The chain's CDR3 is CASSEWTGENIQYF. The CDR3 coding sequence is TGTGCCAGCAGTGAGTGGACGGGGGAGAACATTCAGTACTTC.

The chain joins TRBV5-1 to TRBJ1-4; D is ambiguous. Deletions cut 6 bases from V and 7 bases from J, with 19 bases between. The CDR3 runs to 15 residues. The germline CDR1 and CDR2 sequences are SGHRS and YFSETQ. CDR3 amino acids: CASTGLGVGGEKLFF. In nucleotides, the CDR3 is TGCGCCAGCACCGGCCTGGGAGTCGGAGGTGAAAAACTGTTTTTT.

The rearrangement links TRBV7-2 to TRBJ2-2, with a weak D call TRBD2 (5 bases). V lost 1 base to trimming and J lost 5 bases, with 14 bases between them. CDR3 length: 16 amino acids. Germline V gene data show CDR1 as SGHTA and CDR2 as FQGNSA. This CDR3 is CASSLGNVGVTGELFF. CDR3 DNA sequence: TGTGCCAGCAGCTTAGGGAATGTCGGGGTTACCGGGGAGCTGTTTTTT. Full variable domain (outside the CDR3, taken from reference TRBV7-2 and TRBJ2-2): GAGVSQSPSNKVTEKGKDVELRCDPISGHTALYWYRQSLGQGLEFLIYFQGNSAPDKSGLPSDRFSAERTGGSVSTLTIQRTQQEDSAVYLCASSLGNVGVTGELFFGEGSRLTVL.

The chain recombines TRBV20-1 with TRBJ2-1; D is possibly TRBD2 (5 bases). Germline V gene lookup returns CDR1 DFQATT and CDR2 SNEGSKA (reference sequence). With 5 bases removed from V and 3 bases from J, the gap between germline ends came to 8 bases. The CDR3 length is 12 residues. This CDR3 reads CSAPRVYNEQFF. The CDR3 nucleotides are TGCAGTGCTCCGAGGGTCTACAATGAGCAGTTCTTC.

The table lists this clonotype with a few counts. The chain uses TRBV29-1 and TRBJ2-5; D is undetermined. The J call is uncertain, as TRBJ2-7 better fits the DNA end. The CDR3 consists of 12 residues. Germline values: CDR1 SQVTM, CDR2 ANQGSEA. The CDR3: CSASTVSYEQYF. The CDR3 nucleotides are TGCAGCGCCTCGACTGTTTCCTACGAGCAGTACTTC.

The chain has TRBV7-9 and TRBJ1-2; weak D call: TRBD1 (6 bases). The CDR3 is 13 amino acids. Per germline, CDR1 SEHNR and CDR2 FQNEAQ (reference sequence). The V and J ends lost 2 bases and 12 bases respectively, with 16 bases between them. The CDR3 nucleotides read TGTGCCAGCAGCTTATCGGCAGGGGCAGTAAACACCTTC. It codes for CASSLSAGAVNTF.

The chain joins TRBV7-2 to TRBJ1-2; maybe TRBD1 (6 bases). The CDR3 runs 15 residues. Germline CDR1 reads SGHTA; CDR2 reads FQGNSA. The germline V and J ends were trimmed by 5 bases and 6 bases, with 19 bases remaining between them. The CDR3 nucleotides are TGTGCCAGCAGCCGAGAAGACAGGCGGGTTGATGGCTACACCTTC. Amino acid sequence: CASSREDRRVDGYTF.

The chain recombines TRBV29-1 with TRBJ1-2, with D hard to call. CDR1 is SQVTM and CDR2 is ANQGSEA in the germline V gene. The CDR3 totals 12 residues. V lost 4 bases and J lost 5, with 11 bases in between. The CDR3 DNA follows: TGCAGCGTTGGAAGCGGATCATATGGCTACACCTTC. Translation: CSVGSGSYGYTF.

In its sample, this clonotype was seen a few times. The genes are TRBV7-2 and TRBJ1-1; no clear D. Germline V lookup: CDR1 SGHTA, CDR2 FQGNSA. V lost 1 base, J lost 0 bases, and 18 bases lay in between. This CDR3 spans 18 amino acids. CDR3 nucleotides: TGTGCCAGCAGCTTAGATTCGGATTGGGTTGCCATGAACACTGAAGCTTTCTTT. The encoded protein is CASSLDSDWVAMNTEAFF. Supplemented by reference TRBV7-2 and TRBJ1-1, the full variable domain reads GAGVSQSPSNKVTEKGKDVELRCDPISGHTALYWYRQSLGQGLEFLIYFQGNSAPDKSGLPSDRFSAERTGGSVSTLTIQRTQQEDSAVYLCASSLDSDWVAMNTEAFFGQGTRLTVV.

The chain employs TRBV12-3 or TRBV12-4 and TRBJ1-1; D possibly corresponds to TRBD1 (5 bases). Deletions cut 6 bases from V and 3 bases from J, with 14 bases between. The CDR3 is made up of 14 amino acids. The CDR3 coding sequence is TGTGCCAGCAGCTCTACCGGGGCCCACACTGAAGCTTTCTTT. It encodes CASSSTGAHTEAFF.

This clonotype appeared a few times. V and J are TRBV12-3 or TRBV12-4 and TRBJ2-3; 9 bases agree with TRBD1. J was trimmed by 7 bases and V by 5 bases; bases with no gene match: 4. The CDR3 loop spans 13 amino acids. The CDR3, as DNA: TGTGCCAGCAGTGGGGGACAGGGACATACGCAGTATTTT. Translated: CASSGGQGHTQYF.

This clonotype was detected only a few times. The chain joins TRBV6-1 to TRBJ1-2, with D unclear. The CDR3 has 13 residues. Per the germline V gene, CDR1 is MNHNS and CDR2 is SASEGT. Trimming stripped 4 bases from V and 4 bases from J, with 10 bases between. The CDR3 sequence: CASSGDPGYGYTF. Here the CDR3 DNA reads TGTGCCAGCAGTGGGGATCCGGGCTATGGCTACACCTTC.

This clonotype has only a few counts. V is TRBV29-1 and J is TRBJ2-5; 9 bases map to TRBD2. Germline CDR1 is SQVTM and CDR2 is ANQGSEA. V gave up 6 bases and J gave up 2 bases; unmatched junction bases: 10. The CDR3 consists of 15 residues. Here the CDR3 reads CSVTRAGGQQETQYF. In DNA form, the CDR3 reads TGCAGCGTGACCCGAGCGGGGGGACAGCAAGAGACCCAGTACTTC.

This clonotype was recorded only once. The chain employs TRBV7-2 and TRBJ2-7, with D unresolved. V was clipped by 3 bases and J by 4 bases, with 10 bases between them. CDR3 length equals 13 residues. Germline V gene data show CDR1 as SGHTA and CDR2 as FQGNSA. CDR3 region: CASSFRMAYEQYF. CDR3 in DNA: TGTGCCAGCAGCTTCAGGATGGCGTACGAGCAGTACTTC.

The rearrangement uses TRBV20-1 and TRBJ1-2; D is perhaps TRBD1 (5 bases). The V gene lost 6 bases and the J gene lost 8 bases, with 16 bases spanning the gap. The V gene's germline CDR1 is DFQATT and CDR2 SNEGSKA (reference sequence). This CDR3 comprises 12 residues. The CDR3 region has the DNA TGCAGTGCCTCGGGGGGGGAAAAAGGCTACACCTTC. Encoded protein: CSASGGEKGYTF.

This clonotype was recorded a few times. This chain uses TRBV29-1 with TRBJ2-1, with D tentatively TRBD1 or TRBD2 (5 bases each). The end of the DNA fits TRBJ2-5 better, so the J call may be wrong. The germline CDR1 and CDR2 sequences are SQVTM and ANQGSEA. The CDR3 loop spans 10 amino acids. The CDR3 nucleotides are TGCAGCGCCGAGGGGGAGACCCAGTACTTC. Encoded protein: CSAEGETQYF.

This clonotype was seen only a few times. This sequence joins TRBV29-1 and TRBJ2-5, with D possibly matching TRBD2 (5 bases). V dropped 4 bases and J dropped 4 bases, with 13 bases sitting between them. The germline gives CDR1 SQVTM, CDR2 ANQGSEA. The CDR3 sequence is 13 residues long. CDR3 protein: CSVVMGARETQYF. For the CDR3, the DNA is TGCAGCGTTGTAATGGGAGCCCGAGAGACCCAGTACTTC. Variable domain in full (rest from reference TRBV29-1 and TRBJ2-5): SAVISQKPSRDICQRGTSLTIQCQVDSQVTMMFWYRQQPGQSLTLIATANQGSEATYESGFVIDKFPISRPNLTFSTLTVSNMSPEDSSIYLCSVVMGARETQYFGPGTRLLVL.